Listed here is a single T cell receptor (beta chain). The authors ran a second PCR of 7 to 11 cycles using a sample-barcoded 5' primer and a J-beta primer mix. Each cDNA molecule carried a tag from a template-switch adaptor that contained 12 random nucleotides. TCRdb ran MiXCR on the 5' RACE reads and lists one entry per CDR3 protein. The sample holds around 650,000 distinct CDR3 sequences, around 32% seen once. This sample stems from a study of blood T cells in healthy people across ages. Per germline, CDR1 SGHKS and CDR2 YYEKEE (reference sequence). This CDR3 is built from 14 residues. V lost 1 base and J lost 1, with 8 bases in between.

The sequence came from an elderly woman in good health. Sequenced material: blood. The rearrangement uses TRBV5-5 and TRBJ1-1; D is unresolved. CDR3: CASSLHYRNTEAFF. CDR3 coding DNA: TGTGCCAGCAGCTTGCATTATCGGAACACTGAAGCTTTCTTT.